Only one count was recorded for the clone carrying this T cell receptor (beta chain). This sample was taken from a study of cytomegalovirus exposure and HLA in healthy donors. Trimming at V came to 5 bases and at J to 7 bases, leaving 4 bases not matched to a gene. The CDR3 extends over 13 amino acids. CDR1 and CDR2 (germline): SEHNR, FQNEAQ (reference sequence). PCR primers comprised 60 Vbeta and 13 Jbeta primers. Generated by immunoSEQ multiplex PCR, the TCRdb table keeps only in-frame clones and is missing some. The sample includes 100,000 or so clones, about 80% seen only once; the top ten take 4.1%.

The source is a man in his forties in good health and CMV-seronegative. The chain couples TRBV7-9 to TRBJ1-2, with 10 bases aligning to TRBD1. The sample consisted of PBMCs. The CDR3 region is CASSRGQGGGYTF. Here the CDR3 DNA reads TGTGCCAGCAGCCGAGGACAGGGGGGTGGCTACACCTTC.